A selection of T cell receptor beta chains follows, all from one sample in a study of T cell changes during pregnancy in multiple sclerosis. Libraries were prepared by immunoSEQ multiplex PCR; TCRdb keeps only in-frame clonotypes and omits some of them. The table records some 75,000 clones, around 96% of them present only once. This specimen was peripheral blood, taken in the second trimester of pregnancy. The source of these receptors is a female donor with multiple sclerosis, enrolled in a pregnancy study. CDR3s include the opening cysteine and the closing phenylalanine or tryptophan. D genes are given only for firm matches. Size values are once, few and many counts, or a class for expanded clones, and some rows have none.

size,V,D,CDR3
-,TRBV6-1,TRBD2,CATLNLAGSYEQYF
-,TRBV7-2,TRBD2,CASRLEGLAAQETQYF
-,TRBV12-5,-,CASGLPITYEQYF
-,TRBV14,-,CASSQWDTGETQYF
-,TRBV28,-,CASRARDQPQHF
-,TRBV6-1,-,CASRERGYEQYF
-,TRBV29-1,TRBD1,CSVRGRTQGAGDTQYF
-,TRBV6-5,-,CASSYGQFNTGELFF
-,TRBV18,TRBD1,CASSSGTPGQQETQYF
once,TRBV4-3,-,CASSQDPTVWYGYTF
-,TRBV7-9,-,CASSPGHPDTQYF
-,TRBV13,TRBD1,CASSLRQGNQPQHF
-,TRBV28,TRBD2,CASSFPLAGGGYEQYF
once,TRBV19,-,CASSMGLSTDTQYF
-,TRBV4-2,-,CASSQDPDSTSYEQYF
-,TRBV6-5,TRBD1,CASSPRGQGRNEQYF
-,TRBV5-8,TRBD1,CASSWDRTAYEQYF